The 5 T cell receptor beta chains below all came from one sample that was sequenced in a study of CD8 T cells in ankylosing spondylitis. Study-wide results and caveats: A motif of eight highly homologous TCR beta variants was seen as apparently characteristic of ankylosing spondylitis blood.

These receptors lack a known antigen. TCRdb reprocessed the 5' RACE reads via MiXCR and lists one record per CDR3 protein. The data contain a few hundred thousand distinct CDR3 sequences, 15% to 20% of them singletons. Sequenced input: blood, either unsorted or a sorted T cell fraction (not recorded which). These receptors were collected from a male donor with ankylosing spondylitis.

This clonotype was recorded a few times. The V and J genes are TRBV28 and TRBJ2-1; perhaps TRBD1 as D (6 bases). The germline CDR1 and CDR2 sequences are MDHEN and SYDVKM. CDR3 length: 15 amino acids. With 4 bases removed from V and 0 bases from J, the gap between germline ends came to 10 bases. For the CDR3, the DNA is TGTGCCAGCAGTTCCCCGACAGGCTCCTACAATGAGCAGTTCTTC. It encodes CASSSPTGSYNEQFF.

This clonotype was seen ten or more times. This sequence joins TRBV5-1 and TRBJ1-1; no clear D. Germline V gives CDR1 SGHRS, CDR2 YFSETQ. The CDR3 consists of 13 residues. V was trimmed by 1 base and J by 0 bases, leaving 4 bases between them. In DNA, the CDR3 is TGCGCCAGCAGCTTGTCTGTGAACACTGAAGCTTTCTTT. Amino acids: CASSLSVNTEAFF.

This clonotype occurred a few times. J is TRBJ2-5 and V is TRBV5-1; D assignment may be TRBD1 or TRBD2 (5 bases each). V lost 0 bases and J 4 bases, leaving 10 bases between the germline ends. The CDR3 consists of 14 residues. Germline V gene data show CDR1 as SGHRS and CDR2 as YFSETQ. DNA of the CDR3: TGCGCCAGCAGCTTGGGGGACCCCCGAGAGACCCAGTACTTC. Amino acids: CASSLGDPRETQYF.

This clonotype was recorded a few times. The chain recombines TRBV7-2 with TRBJ2-4, with TRBD2 matching 8 bases. V lost 1 base, J lost 1 base, and 3 bases stayed unmatched. This CDR3 comprises 16 residues. Looked up from germline, CDR1 is SGHTA and CDR2 is FQGNSA. In DNA, the CDR3 is TGTGCCAGCAGCTTAGTTGGCGGGGGGGCCAAAAACATTCAGTACTTC. Its translation: CASSLVGGGAKNIQYF.

This clonotype was seen at least ten times. J is TRBJ2-5 and V is TRBV7-2; D perhaps matches TRBD1 (5 bases). Germline-derived CDR1 and CDR2 are SGHTA and FQGNSA. CDR3 length: 13 residues. V gave up 2 bases and J gave up 4 bases, with 8 bases separating them. The CDR3 here is CASSLNRGETQYF. In DNA, the CDR3 is TGTGCCAGCAGCTTAAATAGGGGAGAGACCCAGTACTTC.